Presented here are 17 T cell receptor beta chains from one specimen sequenced in a study of control samples from healthy donors and cancer patients. Sequencing was performed with immunoSEQ multiplex PCR; in TCRdb, only in-frame clones are kept and a portion is missing. The sample carries 2,000 to 2,500 clones, around 97% recorded once. The sample consisted of PBMCs. Source of these receptors: a man in his 70s with head and neck cancer.

The chain carries TRBV5-1 and TRBJ2-7; 9 positions agree with TRBD1. Trimming took 3 bases from V and 2 from J; bases not matched to a gene: 6. Germline V gene data show CDR1 as SGHRS and CDR2 as YFSETQ. The CDR3 spans 15 residues. The chain's CDR3 is CASSYEQGATYEQYF. CDR3 nucleotides: TGCGCCAGCAGCTATGAACAGGGGGCAACCTACGAGCAGTACTTC.

This chain joins TRBV28 and TRBJ1-6, with TRBD1 identical over 7 bases. The germline CDR1 and CDR2 sequences are MDHEN and SYDVKM. This CDR3 contains 16 residues. V shed 6 bases, J shed 6 bases, and the junction held 11 bases outside the gene matches. CDR3 in DNA: TGTGCCAGCAGCCGACTCCCGGGACAGATTAATTCACCCCTCCACTTT. Amino acid sequence: CASSRLPGQINSPLHF.

This chain joins TRBV7-9 and TRBJ1-6, with D hard to call. Germline V gives CDR1 SEHNR, CDR2 FQNEAQ (reference sequence). This CDR3 region has 13 residues. V dropped 8 bases and J dropped 3 bases, with 8 bases sitting between them. The CDR3 here is CASGSYYNSPLHF. The CDR3 coding sequence is TGTGCCAGCGGCAGTTACTATAATTCACCCCTCCACTTT.

This chain uses TRBV6-6 with TRBJ2-1; D remains unclear. CDR3 length: 13 amino acids. V was trimmed by 4 bases and J by 4 bases, leaving 8 bases between them. Germline V gives CDR1 MNHNY, CDR2 SVGAGI (reference sequence). CDR3 DNA sequence: TGTGCCAGCAGTTTTGTATCTTACAATGAGCAGTTCTTC. Its translation: CASSFVSYNEQFF.

This sequence joins TRBV5-4 and TRBJ2-7, with 8 bases that match TRBD1. This CDR3 has 14 residues. V shed 2 bases, J shed 5 bases, and the junction held 6 bases outside the gene matches. CDR1 is SGHNT, CDR2 YYREEE, per germline (reference sequence). The CDR3 is CASSFGSGGNEQYF. CDR3 nucleotide sequence: TGTGCCAGCAGCTTCGGGTCAGGGGGCAACGAGCAGTACTTC.

The J gene is TRBJ2-5, the V gene TRBV5-1, with D tentatively TRBD2 (6 bases). CDR3 size: 15 residues. The V end was cut by 3 bases, the J end by 5 bases, with 17 bases between. Germline loops: CDR1 SGHRS, CDR2 YFSETQ. CDR3 sequence: CASSSGLIPPETQYF. The CDR3 nucleotides read TGCGCCAGCAGCTCGGGACTTATCCCCCCGGAGACCCAGTACTTC.

This chain uses TRBV28 with TRBJ2-7, with 12 bases aligning to TRBD2. The CDR3 is 15 amino acids. Germline lookup yields CDR1 MDHEN and CDR2 SYDVKM. The V segment lost 3 bases and the J segment 3 bases; nucleotides outside the gene matches: 3. The DNA for the CDR3 is TGTGCCAGCAGTTTTCTAGCGGGAGGGCTCTACGAGCAGTACTTC. Its translation: CASSFLAGGLYEQYF.

The chain couples TRBV11-3 to TRBJ2-1; 8 bases are a match to TRBD1. The CDR3 is 14 amino acids. The V gene end was trimmed by 5 bases and the J gene end by 5 bases; junction bases not matched to a gene: 5. Germline CDR1 SGHNT, CDR2 YENEEA. The DNA of the CDR3 is TGTGCCAGCAGCGTGACAGGGGCGGACAATGAGCAGTTCTTC. This gives the protein CASSVTGADNEQFF.

The chain employs TRBV5-6 and TRBJ2-5; TRBD1 matches 7 bases. The V gene's germline CDR1 is SGHDT and CDR2 YYEEEE. The trim removed 4 bases at V and 5 bases at J, leaving 8 bases unmatched. The CDR3 length is 14 residues. CDR3 loop: CASSKTGPGETQYF. CDR3 nucleotide sequence: TGTGCCAGCAGCAAGACAGGGCCGGGGGAGACCCAGTACTTC.

This clone has a single count. The chain uses TRBV7-8 and TRBJ1-1, with a tentative D call TRBD1 (6 bases). Trimming cost V 1 base and J 2 bases, with 11 bases left between them. This CDR3 contains 15 residues. The V gene's germline CDR1 is SGHVS and CDR2 FQNEAQ. The CDR3 DNA sequence: TGTGCCAGCAGCTTAGACAGGGATCCTAACACTGAAGCTTTCTTT. Encoded protein: CASSLDRDPNTEAFF.

This chain connects TRBV20-1 to TRBJ1-2, with 7 nucleotides matching TRBD1. V lost 3 bases and J lost 4; bases outside the gene matches: 8. This CDR3 region has 14 residues. Germline CDR1 reads DFQATT; CDR2 reads SNEGSKA (reference sequence). This chain's CDR3 is CSASDPGGGYGYTF. The CDR3 region has the DNA TGCAGTGCTAGTGACCCAGGGGGGGGCTATGGCTACACCTTC.

The J gene is TRBJ2-2, the V gene TRBV18, with no clear D. The CDR3 extends over 16 amino acids. Germline V gives CDR1 KGHSH, CDR2 LQKENI. V lost 1 base and J 6 bases, leaving 15 bases between the germline ends. The CDR3 sequence is CASSPRAGQSAGELFF. The CDR3 nucleotides are TGTGCCAGCTCACCACGGGCAGGCCAATCTGCCGGGGAGCTGTTTTTT. Supplemented by reference TRBV18 and TRBJ2-2, the full variable domain reads NAGVMQNPRHLVRRRGQEARLRCSPMKGHSHVYWYRQLPEEGLKFMVYLQKENIIDESGMPKERFSAEFPKEGPSILRIQQVVRGDSAAYFCASSPRAGQSAGELFFGEGSRLTVL.

The chain links TRBV3-1 (or the pseudogene TRBV3-2) to TRBJ1-3; possible D gene TRBD1, 6 bases. Germline CDR1 is LGHDT and CDR2 is YNNKEL (reference sequence). The CDR3 length is 14 residues. Trimming cost V 3 bases and J 3 bases, with 9 bases left between them. The chain's CDR3 is CASSHLQGGNTIYF. The CDR3 DNA reads as TGTGCCAGCAGCCACTTACAGGGTGGAAACACCATATATTTT.

This chain links TRBV5-4 with TRBJ2-5, with a tentative D call TRBD1 (5 bases). The V end was cut by 2 bases, the J end by 2 bases, with 16 bases between. This CDR3 contains 16 residues. Germline CDR1 SGHNT, CDR2 YYREEE (reference sequence). The CDR3 region has the DNA TGTGCCAGCAGCTTAGGGGCAGGGATGATACAAGAGACCCAGTACTTC. This translates into CASSLGAGMIQETQYF.

V usage is TRBV18 and J usage is TRBJ2-4; TRBD1 matches at 9 bases. Germline CDR1 reads KGHSH; CDR2 reads LQKENI. The CDR3 has 14 residues. With 3 bases clipped from V and 7 bases from J, the junction kept 4 bases outside the gene matches. CDR3 amino acids: CASSPGQGTNIQYF. Written as DNA, the CDR3 is TGTGCCAGCTCACCGGGACAGGGAACGAACATTCAGTACTTC.

In DNA, the CDR3 is TGTGCCAGCAGTTACTCGAAACGGGAGATATCCTACGAGCAGTACTTC. As protein: CASSYSKREISYEQYF. The chain recombines TRBV6-5 with TRBJ2-7; D might be TRBD2 (6 bases). Trimming removed 0 bases at V and 1 base at J, with 13 bases between. This CDR3 has 16 residues. From germline, CDR1 is MNHEY and CDR2 SVGAGI.

The chain is built from TRBV11-3 and TRBJ2-2; D remains ambiguous. The V end was cut by 1 base, the J end by 7 bases, with 7 bases between. Per germline, CDR1 SGHNT and CDR2 YENEEA. The CDR3 has 13 residues. CDR3 sequence (DNA): TGTGCCAGCAGCTTAGCAGCTAGCGGGGAGCTGTTTTTT. As protein: CASSLAASGELFF.